The rows below give T cell receptor beta chains drawn from one sample of a study of blood T cells in healthy people across ages. TCRdb analysed the 5' RACE reads with MiXCR anew, one entry per CDR3 protein. Seen here are 800,000 or so distinct CDR3 sequences, just under 25% observed once, and the top ten hold approximately 3.7%. These same data were also listed under a study on T cells of mothers and their children.

Sequences were obtained from blood. The receptors originated from a boy aged 5-17 years in good health. Each CDR3 is given with its conserved first and last residue. Each record gives: CDR3 length, V gene, clone size, CDR3 protein. Clone size is stated in some rows and not others, as once, few, many or a class when expanded.

15,TRBV5-6,.,CASRSRTSGTDTQYF
9,TRBV24-1,.,CATSYEQYF
14,TRBV5-1,few,CASSLALTGNKQFF
16,TRBV7-9,.,CASSLAGLHSGNTIYF
15,TRBV6-4,few,CASSDRGSPTDTQYF
18,TRBV5-4,few,CASSPAGTSGRAGETQYF
14,TRBV18,.,CASSPQQGQETQYF
14,TRBV7-3,.,CASSLSGFEETQYF
13,TRBV30,.,CAWEAGGGETQYF
11,TRBV29-1,few,CSVAVTGARLF
14,TRBV27,.,CASSTGESYNEQFF
14,TRBV28,few,CASSLGVEVETQYF
16,TRBV7-9,.,CASSPSWDRGHETQYF
14,TRBV12-3/TRBV12-4,many,CASSLRTGLETQYF
13,TRBV10-3,.,CAIIMTRDYEQYF
13,TRBV29-1,few,CSGAGTLNTEAFF
13,TRBV10-2,.,CASRDDRGGGYTF
16,TRBV30,.,CAWTPRRGGGTDTQYF
16,TRBV20-1,few,CSARAPPEGVNEKLFF
13,TRBV20-1,.,CSARRGIIYEQYF
12,TRBV27,few,CASRGRRYEQYF
14,TRBV29-1,.,CSVVTPGDTGELFF
14,TRBV7-2,.,CASSLEWPQETQYF
16,TRBV5-1,.,CASSRGLRGAYNEQFF
18,TRBV25-1,.,CASSDGRGAIGGANVLTF
17,TRBV28,few,CASSSPRLAGDYNEQFF
15,TRBV7-2,.,CANSLTPTGGWGYTF
14,TRBV4-1,.,CASSQEPMMVEAFF
12,TRBV6-2/TRBV6-3,many,CASSDYTGELFF